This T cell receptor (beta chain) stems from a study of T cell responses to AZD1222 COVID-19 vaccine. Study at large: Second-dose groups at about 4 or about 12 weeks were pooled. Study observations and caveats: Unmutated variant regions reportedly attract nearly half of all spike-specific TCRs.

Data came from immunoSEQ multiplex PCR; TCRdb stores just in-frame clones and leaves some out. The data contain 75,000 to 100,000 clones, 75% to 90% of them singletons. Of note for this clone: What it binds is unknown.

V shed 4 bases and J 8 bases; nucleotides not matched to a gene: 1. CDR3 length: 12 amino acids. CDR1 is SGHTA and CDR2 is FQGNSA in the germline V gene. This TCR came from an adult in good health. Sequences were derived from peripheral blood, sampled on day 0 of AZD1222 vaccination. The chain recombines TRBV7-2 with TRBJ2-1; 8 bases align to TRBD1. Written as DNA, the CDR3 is TGTGCCAGCAGCTCACAGGGGGATGAGCAGTTCTTC. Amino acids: CASSSQGDEQFF.